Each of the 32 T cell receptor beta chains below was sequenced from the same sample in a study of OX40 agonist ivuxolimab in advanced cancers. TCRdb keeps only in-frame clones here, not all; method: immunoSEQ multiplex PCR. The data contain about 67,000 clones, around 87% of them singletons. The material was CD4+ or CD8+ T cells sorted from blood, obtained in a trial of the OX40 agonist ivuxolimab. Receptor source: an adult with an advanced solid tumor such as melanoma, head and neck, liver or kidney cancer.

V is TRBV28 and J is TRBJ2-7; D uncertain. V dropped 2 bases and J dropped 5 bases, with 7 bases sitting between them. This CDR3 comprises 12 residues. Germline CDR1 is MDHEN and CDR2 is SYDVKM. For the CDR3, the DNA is TGTGCCAGCAGTTTACTAGGGAACGAGCAGTACTTC. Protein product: CASSLLGNEQYF.

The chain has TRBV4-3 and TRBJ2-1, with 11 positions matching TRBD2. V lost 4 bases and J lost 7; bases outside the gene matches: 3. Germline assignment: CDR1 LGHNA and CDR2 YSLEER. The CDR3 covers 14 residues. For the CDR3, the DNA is TGCGCCAGCAGCCTTAGCGGGGGGGGTAATGAGCAGTTCTTC. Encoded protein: CASSLSGGGNEQFF.

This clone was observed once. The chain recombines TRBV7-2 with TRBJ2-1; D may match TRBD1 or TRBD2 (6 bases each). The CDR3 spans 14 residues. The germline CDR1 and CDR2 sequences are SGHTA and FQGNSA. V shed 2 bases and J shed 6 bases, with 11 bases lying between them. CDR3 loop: CASSLPGAGNEQFF. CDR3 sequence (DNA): TGTGCCAGCAGCTTACCGGGGGCAGGCAATGAGCAGTTCTTC.

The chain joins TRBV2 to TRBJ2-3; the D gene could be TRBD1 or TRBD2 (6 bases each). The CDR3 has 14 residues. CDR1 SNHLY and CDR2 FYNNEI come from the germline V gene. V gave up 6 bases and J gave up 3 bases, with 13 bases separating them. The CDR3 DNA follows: TGTGCCAGCAGCCAACAGGGAGGTACAGATACGCAGTATTTT. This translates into CASSQQGGTDTQYF.

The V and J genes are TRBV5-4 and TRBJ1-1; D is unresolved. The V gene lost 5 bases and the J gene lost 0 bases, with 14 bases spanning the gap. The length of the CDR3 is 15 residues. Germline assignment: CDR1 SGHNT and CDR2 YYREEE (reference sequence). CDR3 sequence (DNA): TGTGCCAGCAGACATGGCGGGCAGGTGAACACTGAAGCTTTCTTT. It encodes CASRHGGQVNTEAFF.

For the CDR3, the DNA is TGTGCCAGCAGTCCACACCGCGGGGGGCGCGTGGGGAAGGACACTGAAGCTTTCTTT. This gives the protein CASSPHRGGRVGKDTEAFF. This sequence joins TRBV27 and TRBJ1-1, with D maybe TRBD1 (6 bases). The V end was cut by 5 bases, the J end by 3 bases, with 28 bases between. Germline assignment: CDR1 MNHEY and CDR2 SMNVEV (reference sequence). CDR3 length equals 19 residues.

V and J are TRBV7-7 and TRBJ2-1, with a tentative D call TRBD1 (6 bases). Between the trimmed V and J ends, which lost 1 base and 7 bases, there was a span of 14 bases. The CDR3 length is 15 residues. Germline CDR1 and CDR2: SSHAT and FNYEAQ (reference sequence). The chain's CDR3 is CASSLGLGAENEQFF. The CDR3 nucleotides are TGTGCCAGCAGCTTAGGTTTGGGGGCTGAAAATGAGCAGTTCTTC.

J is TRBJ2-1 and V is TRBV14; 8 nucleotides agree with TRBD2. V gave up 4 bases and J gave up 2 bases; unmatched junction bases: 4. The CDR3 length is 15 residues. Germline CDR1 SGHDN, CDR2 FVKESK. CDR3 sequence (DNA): TGTGCCAGCAGCCCTGCGGGGGGTACCTACAATGAGCAGTTCTTC. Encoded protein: CASSPAGGTYNEQFF. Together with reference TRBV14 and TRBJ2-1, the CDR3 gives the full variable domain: EAGVTQFPSHSVIEKGQTVTLRCDPISGHDNLYWYRRVMGKEIKFLLHFVKESKQDESGMPNNRFLAERTGGTYSTLKVQPAELEDSGVYFCASSPAGGTYNEQFFGPGTRLTVL.

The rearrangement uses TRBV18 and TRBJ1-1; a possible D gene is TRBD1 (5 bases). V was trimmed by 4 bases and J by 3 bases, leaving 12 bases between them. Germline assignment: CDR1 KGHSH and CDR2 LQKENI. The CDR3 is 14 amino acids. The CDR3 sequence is CASSLTGDDTEAFF. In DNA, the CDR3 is TGTGCCAGCTCACTAACCGGGGACGACACTGAAGCTTTCTTT.

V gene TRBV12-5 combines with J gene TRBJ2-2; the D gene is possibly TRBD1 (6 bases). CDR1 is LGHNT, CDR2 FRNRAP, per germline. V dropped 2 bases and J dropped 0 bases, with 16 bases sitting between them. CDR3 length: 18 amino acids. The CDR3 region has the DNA TGTGCTAGTGGTTTGACCATTACAGGGACCACGAACACCGGGGAGCTGTTTTTT. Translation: CASGLTITGTTNTGELFF.

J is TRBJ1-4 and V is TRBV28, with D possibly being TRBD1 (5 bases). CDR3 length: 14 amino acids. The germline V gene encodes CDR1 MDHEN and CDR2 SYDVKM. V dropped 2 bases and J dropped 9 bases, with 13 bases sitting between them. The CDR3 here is CASSLGGGSKKLFF. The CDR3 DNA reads TGTGCCAGCAGTTTAGGGGGAGGGTCGAAAAAACTGTTTTTT.

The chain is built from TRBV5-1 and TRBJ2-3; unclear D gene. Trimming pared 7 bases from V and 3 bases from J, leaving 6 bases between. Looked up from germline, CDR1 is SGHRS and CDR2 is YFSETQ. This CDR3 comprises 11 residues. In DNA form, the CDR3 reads TGCGCCAGCGGCGAAACAGATACGCAGTATTTT. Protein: CASGETDTQYF. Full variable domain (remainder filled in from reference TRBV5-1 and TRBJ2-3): KAGVTQTPRYLIKTRGQQVTLSCSPISGHRSVSWYQQTPGQGLQFLFEYFSETQRNKGNFPGRFSGRQFSNSRSEMNVSTLELGDSALYLCASGETDTQYFGPGTRLTVL.

The CDR3 region has the DNA TGTGCCAGCAGTGAATCGTCAGGGCAAGAGACCCAGTACTTC. This sequence encodes CASSESSGQETQYF. V and J are TRBV25-1 and TRBJ2-5; TRBD1 is a possible D gene (5 bases). The V gene lost 1 base and the J gene lost 2 bases, with 8 bases spanning the gap. CDR3 size: 14 residues. The germline V gene has CDR1 MGHDK and CDR2 SYGVNS.

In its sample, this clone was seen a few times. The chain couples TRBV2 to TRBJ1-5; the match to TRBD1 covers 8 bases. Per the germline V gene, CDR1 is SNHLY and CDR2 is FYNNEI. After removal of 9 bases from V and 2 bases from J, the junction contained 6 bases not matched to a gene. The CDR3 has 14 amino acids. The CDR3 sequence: CASSPDRGNQPQHF. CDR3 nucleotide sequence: TGTGCCAGTTCTCCGGACAGGGGCAATCAGCCCCAGCATTTT.

CDR3 bases: TGTGCCAGCAGCTTAGTGGGGACGGTCACAGATACGCAGTATTTT. Translating it yields CASSLVGTVTDTQYF. The V call is TRBV7-9, the J call TRBJ2-3; D may match TRBD1 or TRBD2 (5 bases each). The CDR3 is 15 amino acids. The germline V gene encodes CDR1 SEHNR and CDR2 FQNEAQ (reference sequence). V shed 1 base and J shed 2 bases, with 10 bases lying between them.

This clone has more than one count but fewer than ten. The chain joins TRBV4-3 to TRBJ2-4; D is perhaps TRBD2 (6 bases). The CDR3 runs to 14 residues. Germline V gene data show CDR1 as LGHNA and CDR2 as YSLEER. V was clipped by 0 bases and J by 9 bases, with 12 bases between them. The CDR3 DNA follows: TGCGCCAGCAGCCAAGATTTCCGAGCGGGCATTCAGTACTTC. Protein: CASSQDFRAGIQYF.

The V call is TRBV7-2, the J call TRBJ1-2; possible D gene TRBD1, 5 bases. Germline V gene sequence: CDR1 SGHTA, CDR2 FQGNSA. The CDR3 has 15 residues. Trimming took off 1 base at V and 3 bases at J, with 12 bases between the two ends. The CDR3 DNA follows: TGTGCCAGCAGCTTAGAGGGCAGGGATGACTATGGCTACACCTTC. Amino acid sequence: CASSLEGRDDYGYTF. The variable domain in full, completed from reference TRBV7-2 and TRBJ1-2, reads GAGVSQSPSNKVTEKGKDVELRCDPISGHTALYWYRQSLGQGLEFLIYFQGNSAPDKSGLPSDRFSAERTGGSVSTLTIQRTQQEDSAVYLCASSLEGRDDYGYTFGSGTRLTVV.

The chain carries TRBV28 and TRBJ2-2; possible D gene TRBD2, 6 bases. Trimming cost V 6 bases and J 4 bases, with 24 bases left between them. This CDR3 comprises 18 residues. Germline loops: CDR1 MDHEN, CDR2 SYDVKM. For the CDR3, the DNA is TGTGCCAGCAGCTCCCCGACGGGGGTCCAGGGTGCCACCGGGGAGCTGTTTTTT. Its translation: CASSSPTGVQGATGELFF.

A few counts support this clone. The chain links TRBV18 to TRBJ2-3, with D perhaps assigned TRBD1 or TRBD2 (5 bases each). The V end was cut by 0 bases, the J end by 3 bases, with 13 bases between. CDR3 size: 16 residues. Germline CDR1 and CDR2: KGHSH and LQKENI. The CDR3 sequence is CASSPPRAGYTDTQYF. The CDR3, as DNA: TGTGCCAGCTCACCACCGCGGGCAGGGTATACAGATACGCAGTATTTT. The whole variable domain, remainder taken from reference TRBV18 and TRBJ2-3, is NAGVMQNPRHLVRRRGQEARLRCSPMKGHSHVYWYRQLPEEGLKFMVYLQKENIIDESGMPKERFSAEFPKEGPSILRIQQVVRGDSAAYFCASSPPRAGYTDTQYFGPGTRLTVL.

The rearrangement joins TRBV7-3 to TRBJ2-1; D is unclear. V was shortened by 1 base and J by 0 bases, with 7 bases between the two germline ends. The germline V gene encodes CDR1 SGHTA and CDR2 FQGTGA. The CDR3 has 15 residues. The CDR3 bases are TGTGCCAGCAGCTTAATGGTAAGCTCCTACAATGAGCAGTTCTTC. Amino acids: CASSLMVSSYNEQFF.

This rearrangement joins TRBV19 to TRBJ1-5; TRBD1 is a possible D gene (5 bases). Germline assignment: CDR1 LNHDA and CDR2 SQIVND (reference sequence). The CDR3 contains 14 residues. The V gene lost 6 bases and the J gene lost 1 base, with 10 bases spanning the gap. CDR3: CASSQGNSNQPQHF. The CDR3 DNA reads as TGTGCCAGTAGCCAGGGAAACAGCAATCAGCCCCAGCATTTT.

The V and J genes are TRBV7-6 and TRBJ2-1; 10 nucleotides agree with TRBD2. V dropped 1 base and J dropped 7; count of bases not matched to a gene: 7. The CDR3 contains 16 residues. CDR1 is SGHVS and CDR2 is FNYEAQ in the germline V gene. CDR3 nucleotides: TGTGCCAGCAGCTTAGTTCCAGCGGGAGGGAGAAATGAGCAGTTCTTC. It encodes CASSLVPAGGRNEQFF.

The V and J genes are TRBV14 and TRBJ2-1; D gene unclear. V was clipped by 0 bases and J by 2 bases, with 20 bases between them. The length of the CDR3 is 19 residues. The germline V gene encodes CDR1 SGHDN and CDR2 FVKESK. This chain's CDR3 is CASSQDWMAARITYNEQFF. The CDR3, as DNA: TGTGCCAGCAGCCAAGACTGGATGGCCGCGCGAATTACCTACAATGAGCAGTTCTTC.

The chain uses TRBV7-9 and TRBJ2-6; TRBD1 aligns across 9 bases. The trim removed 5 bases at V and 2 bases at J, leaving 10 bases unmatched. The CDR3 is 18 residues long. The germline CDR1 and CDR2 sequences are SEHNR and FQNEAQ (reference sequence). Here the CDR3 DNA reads TGTGCCAGCAGCATAACCGGGACAGGGTTCCCTGGGGCCAACGTCCTGACTTTC. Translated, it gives CASSITGTGFPGANVLTF.

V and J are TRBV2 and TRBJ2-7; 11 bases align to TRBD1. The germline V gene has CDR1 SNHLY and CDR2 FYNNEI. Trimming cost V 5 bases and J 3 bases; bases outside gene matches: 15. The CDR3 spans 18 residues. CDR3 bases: TGTGCCAGCAGTAGGACAGGGGGCGTTATAATCACGGGCTACGAGCAGTACTTC. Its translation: CASSRTGGVIITGYEQYF.

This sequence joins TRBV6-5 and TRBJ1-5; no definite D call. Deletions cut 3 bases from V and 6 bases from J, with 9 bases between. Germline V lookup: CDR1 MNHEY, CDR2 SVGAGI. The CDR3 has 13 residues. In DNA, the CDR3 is TGTGCCAGCAGTTATACGGGAGGTCAGCCCCAGCATTTT. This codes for CASSYTGGQPQHF.

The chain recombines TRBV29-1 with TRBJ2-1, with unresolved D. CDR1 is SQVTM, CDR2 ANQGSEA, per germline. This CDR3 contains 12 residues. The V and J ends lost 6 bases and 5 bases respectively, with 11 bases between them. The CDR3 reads CSVRKTDNEQFF. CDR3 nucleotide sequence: TGCAGCGTCCGAAAAACGGACAATGAGCAGTTCTTC.

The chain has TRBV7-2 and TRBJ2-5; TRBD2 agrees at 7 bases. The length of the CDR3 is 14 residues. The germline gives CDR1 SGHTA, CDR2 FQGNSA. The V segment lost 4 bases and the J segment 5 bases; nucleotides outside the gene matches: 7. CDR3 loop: CASSSGLVSETQYF. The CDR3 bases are TGTGCCAGCAGCTCAGGACTAGTTAGCGAGACCCAGTACTTC.

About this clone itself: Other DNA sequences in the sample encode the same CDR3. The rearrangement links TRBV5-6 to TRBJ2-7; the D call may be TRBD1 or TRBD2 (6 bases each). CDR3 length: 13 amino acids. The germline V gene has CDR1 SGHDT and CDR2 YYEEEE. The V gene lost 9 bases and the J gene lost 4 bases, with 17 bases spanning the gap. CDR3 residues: CATSDYRAYEQYF. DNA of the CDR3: TGTGCCACCTCGGACTACAGGGCTTACGAGCAGTACTTC.

This CDR3 reads CASLPSLGEQFF. The CDR3 DNA is TGTGCCAGCCTTCCCTCCCTCGGTGAGCAGTTCTTC. The V and J genes are TRBV6-1 and TRBJ2-1; D ambiguous. This CDR3 contains 12 residues. Germline V CDR1 and CDR2: MNHNS, SASEGT. V gave up 8 bases and J gave up 9 bases, with 14 bases separating them.

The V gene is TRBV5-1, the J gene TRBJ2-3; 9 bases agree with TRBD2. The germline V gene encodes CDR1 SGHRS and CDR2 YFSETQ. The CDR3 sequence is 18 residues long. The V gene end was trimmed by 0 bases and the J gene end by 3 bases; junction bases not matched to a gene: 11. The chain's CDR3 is CASSLGGTSLMATDTQYF. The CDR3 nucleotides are TGCGCCAGCAGCTTGGGTGGGACTAGCCTCATGGCGACAGATACGCAGTATTTT.

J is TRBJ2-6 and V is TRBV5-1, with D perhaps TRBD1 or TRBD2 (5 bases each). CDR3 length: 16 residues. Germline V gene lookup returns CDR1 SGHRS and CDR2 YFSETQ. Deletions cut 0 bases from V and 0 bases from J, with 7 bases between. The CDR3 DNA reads TGCGCCAGCAGCTTGGGGGGGAGCTCTGGGGCCAACGTCCTGACTTTC. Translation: CASSLGGSSGANVLTF. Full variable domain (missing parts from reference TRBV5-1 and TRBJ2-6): KAGVTQTPRYLIKTRGQQVTLSCSPISGHRSVSWYQQTPGQGLQFLFEYFSETQRNKGNFPGRFSGRQFSNSRSEMNVSTLELGDSALYLCASSLGGSSGANVLTFGAGSRLTVL.